The rows below give T cell receptor beta chains drawn from one sample of a study of blood T cells in healthy people across ages. TCRdb reprocessed the 5' RACE reads with MiXCR, giving one entry per CDR3 protein. The sample comprises around 500,000 distinct CDR3 sequences, around 27% of which are singletons, and under 4.5% rests with the top ten. This same sample was also part of a study on T cells of mothers and their children.

The specimen sequenced was blood. These receptors were obtained from a boy younger than 10 in good health. Both conserved end residues are part of each CDR3. The order of the fields is J gene, clone size, V gene, D gene, CDR3 DNA, CDR3 protein. The D gene is left open where the match is weak. Size tells how often a clone was seen (once, few, many) or the class of an expanded clone, and some rows leave it out.

J: TRBJ2-1; size: .; V: TRBV11-2; D: .; DNA: TGTGCCAGCAGCCGACAAAACAATGAGCAGTTCTTC; CDR3: CASSRQNNEQFF
J: TRBJ2-3; size: few; V: TRBV7-2; D: .; DNA: TGTGCCAGCAGCGTTCGAATTCCGACAGATACGCAGTATTTT; CDR3: CASSVRIPTDTQYF
J: TRBJ2-3; size: .; V: TRBV18; D: .; DNA: TGTGCCAGCTCACGGAGTAACACAGATACGCAGTATTTT; CDR3: CASSRSNTDTQYF
J: TRBJ1-1; size: .; V: TRBV2; D: .; DNA: TGTGCCAGCAGTGAAGCCGTAGTATGGGGCACTGAAGCTTTCTTT; CDR3: CASSEAVVWGTEAFF
J: TRBJ2-3; size: .; V: TRBV10-3; D: .; DNA: TGTGCCATCAGTGATAACTGGTCTAGCACAGATACGCAGTATTTT; CDR3: CAISDNWSSTDTQYF
J: TRBJ1-2; size: .; V: TRBV5-1; D: TRBD1; DNA: TGCGCCAGCAGCTTAGGACAGGGCCATGGCTACACCTTC; CDR3: CASSLGQGHGYTF
J: TRBJ2-1; size: .; V: TRBV4-1; D: TRBD2; DNA: TGCGCCAGCAGCCTCAGGCCGAGTACTAGCGGGGAAAACAATGAGCAGTTCTTC; CDR3: CASSLRPSTSGENNEQFF
J: TRBJ1-2; size: few; V: TRBV6-1; D: TRBD1; DNA: TGTGCCAGCAGTGCCCTCGGACAGGGACATGGCTACACCTTC; CDR3: CASSALGQGHGYTF
J: TRBJ1-5; size: .; V: TRBV29-1; D: .; DNA: TGCAGCGTTGGGCAGGCGTACAATCAGCCCCAGCATTTT; CDR3: CSVGQAYNQPQHF
J: TRBJ1-3; size: few; V: TRBV5-6; D: .; DNA: TGTGCCAGCAGAGAGGACGTTGGAAACACCATATATTTT; CDR3: CASREDVGNTIYF
J: TRBJ1-2; size: .; V: TRBV29-1; D: .; DNA: TGCAGCGTGGAGGGTAGAGGGTTTAACTATGGCTACACCTTC; CDR3: CSVEGRGFNYGYTF
J: TRBJ2-7; size: .; V: TRBV6-2/TRBV6-3; D: .; DNA: TGTGCCAGCAGCCCTGCCCCTCGGGAGCAGTACTTC; CDR3: CASSPAPREQYF
J: TRBJ1-1; size: .; V: TRBV5-1; D: .; DNA: TGCGCCAGCAGCTTGAACGCAGAGAACACTGAAGCTTTCTTT; CDR3: CASSLNAENTEAFF
J: TRBJ2-7; size: few; V: TRBV18; D: .; DNA: TGTGCCAGCTCACCGGGTCGTTCATTACTTAACGAGCAGTACTTC; CDR3: CASSPGRSLLNEQYF
J: TRBJ2-4; size: few; V: TRBV7-8; D: .; DNA: TGTGCCAGCAGCTCCAGTCGTTCCGGAGGGGACATTCAGTACTTC; CDR3: CASSSSRSGGDIQYF
J: TRBJ2-6; size: few; V: TRBV6-5; D: .; DNA: TGTGCCAGCAGTTCATCGCAATCTGGGGCCAACGTCCTGACTTTC; CDR3: CASSSSQSGANVLTF
J: TRBJ1-2; size: .; V: TRBV30; D: .; DNA: TGTGCCTACACCCAGGGGATCTATGGCTACACCTTC; CDR3: CAYTQGIYGYTF
J: TRBJ2-1; size: many; V: TRBV10-3; D: .; DNA: TGTGCCACCCGGCCTCCCCGGGAGTATAGGCTTGATGAGCAGTTCTTC; CDR3: CATRPPREYRLDEQFF